The TCR beta chain under discussion was sequenced for a study of blood T cell repertoires in COVID-19. Methods used by the authors: Reference gene primers were amplified, and this amplification served to estimate nucleated cell counts. Using immunoSEQ multiplex PCR, the repertoire was profiled, and TCRdb retains in-frame clones only, with some absent. The DNA gave D and trimming, while V, J and clone size come from that table. The top ten clones hold 10% of a sample with about 390,000 clones, about 83% of them seen once. Germline V CDR1 and CDR2: LNHDA, SQIVND (reference sequence). The CDR3 length is 13 residues. Germline trimming cut 7 bases from V and 5 bases from J; bases unmatched to any gene: 6.

The sequencing sample was made of PBMCs or T cells enriched from blood (not recorded which). The receptor was isolated from a woman aged 50 to 60 who had recovered from COVID-19. The chain is built from TRBV19 and TRBJ1-1, with 8 bases aligning to TRBD1. CDR3 bases: TGTGCCAGTATTTCAGGGGGCGGTACTGAAGCTTTCTTT. Protein: CASISGGGTEAFF.